The rows below give T cell receptor beta chains drawn from one sample of a study of T cell responses to AZD1222 COVID-19 vaccine. The repertoire was sequenced with immunoSEQ multiplex PCR; TCRdb's copy has only in-frame clones and lacks some. The sample carries approximately 190,000 clones, about 92% recorded once. Sequenced material: peripheral blood, taken on day 0 of AZD1222 vaccination. Receptor source: an adult in good health. Both conserved end residues are part of each CDR3. D genes are given only for firm matches. Clone size, where shown, is once, few, many, or a class for clones that have expanded.

J gene	D gene	V gene	clone size	CDR3 DNA	CDR3 protein
TRBJ1-1	NA	TRBV19	NA	TGTGCCAGTACCACCATCTGGGGGGGCATGAACACTGAAGCTTTCTTT	CASTTIWGGMNTEAFF
TRBJ1-1	NA	TRBV27	NA	TGTGCCAGCAGTGAGGGGGGAGAAGCTTTCTTT	CASSEGGEAFF
TRBJ2-3	NA	TRBV5-4	NA	TGTGCCAGCAGCTTGGCGGGGGGCTCAGATACGCAGTATTTT	CASSLAGGSDTQYF
TRBJ1-4	NA	TRBV18	NA	TGTGCCAGCTCACCAGGTGGGCAGCCTAATGAAAAACTGTTTTTT	CASSPGGQPNEKLFF
TRBJ2-1	TRBD2	TRBV19	NA	TGTGCCAGTAGTCAATGGGAGGGGCGGGGCGGCGCCTACAATGAGCAGTTCTTC	CASSQWEGRGGAYNEQFF
TRBJ2-3	NA	TRBV7-7	NA	TGTGCCAGCTCGGCGGGGATCACAGATACGCAGTATTTT	CASSAGITDTQYF
TRBJ2-1	TRBD1	TRBV10-3	NA	TGTGCCATCAGTGAGTCTTCACCGGGACAGGGTATCGATGAGCAGTTCTTC	CAISESSPGQGIDEQFF
TRBJ2-2	NA	TRBV6-2/TRBV6-3	NA	TGTGCCAGCAGCCCGTATAACGGGGAGCTGTTTTTT	CASSPYNGELFF
TRBJ1-1	NA	TRBV14	NA	TGTGCCAGCGTGAGGGGGACGAACACTGAAGCTTTCTTT	CASVRGTNTEAFF
TRBJ2-3	NA	TRBV6-2/TRBV6-3	once	TGTGCCAGCAGTTGGGACCAGAACACAGATACGCAGTATTTT	CASSWDQNTDTQYF
TRBJ1-4	NA	TRBV11-2	NA	TGTGCCAGCAGCTCTTACAGGCATAATGAAAAACTGTTTTTT	CASSSYRHNEKLFF
TRBJ2-1	NA	TRBV19	NA	TGTGCCAGTAGTAGGGGTTGGGCCAGCAACAATGAGCAGTTCTTC	CASSRGWASNNEQFF
TRBJ2-1	NA	TRBV9	NA	TGTGCCAGCAGCGTCGGCGTCCCCGAGGGGAATGAGCAGTTCTTC	CASSVGVPEGNEQFF
TRBJ1-6	NA	TRBV2	NA	TGTGCCAGCAGTGGCTCTAGATCACCCCTCCACTTT	CASSGSRSPLHF
TRBJ1-1	NA	TRBV5-1	NA	TGCGCCAGCAGCTACGGCCAGACAGGAATGAACACTGAAGCTTTCTTT	CASSYGQTGMNTEAFF
TRBJ1-3	TRBD1	TRBV5-4	NA	TGTGCCAGCAGCCGCGGACAGGGAGGAAACACCATATATTTT	CASSRGQGGNTIYF
TRBJ1-2	NA	TRBV6-2/TRBV6-3	NA	TGTGCCAGCAGTTACTCGAGCCTGGGACTGCCAGACTATGGCTACACCTTC	CASSYSSLGLPDYGYTF
TRBJ1-2	NA	TRBV29-1	NA	TGCAGCGTGGGGGCAATACAGGGCCCCTATGGCTACACCTTC	CSVGAIQGPYGYTF
TRBJ2-2	TRBD2	TRBV4-1	NA	TGCGCCAGCAGCCAAGATACAGCGGGGGTGAACAGGCTGTTTTTT	CASSQDTAGVNRLFF
TRBJ2-7	TRBD2	TRBV9	NA	TGTGCCAGCATAGTTAGCGGGTGGGCCTACGAGCAGTACTTC	CASIVSGWAYEQYF
TRBJ1-2	TRBD1	TRBV7-2	once	TGTGCCAGCAGCGCCGGCCGACAGGGTACAAACTATGGCTACACCTTC	CASSAGRQGTNYGYTF
TRBJ2-2	TRBD1	TRBV5-1	NA	TGCGCCAGCAGCCCAAACAGGGGTCCCGGGGAGCTGTTTTTT	CASSPNRGPGELFF
TRBJ1-3	NA	TRBV19	once	TGTGCCAGTAGTATCGGAAACACCATATATTTT	CASSIGNTIYF
TRBJ1-1	NA	TRBV7-9	few	TGTGCCAGCAGCTTAGTTTTTGGAACGAACACTGAAGCTTTCTTT	CASSLVFGTNTEAFF
TRBJ2-7	NA	TRBV7-2	NA	TGTGCCAGCAGCTTAGTTCCCCCCCCGACGGCCTACGAGCAGTACTTC	CASSLVPPPTAYEQYF
TRBJ1-2	NA	TRBV5-1	NA	TGCGCCAGCAGGGTGTCAGGGGAAGGCTACACCTTC	CASRVSGEGYTF
TRBJ1-2	TRBD1	TRBV4-3	NA	TGCGCCAGCAGCCCGGGCCCTACAGGGGGCACCTATGGCTACACCTTC	CASSPGPTGGTYGYTF
TRBJ1-1	TRBD1	TRBV27	NA	TGTGCCAGCAGTTTCACCAACAATCCCGGGACAGGGTTTGAAGCTTTCTTT	CASSFTNNPGTGFEAFF
TRBJ1-5	TRBD1	TRBV9	NA	TGTGCCAGCAGCAACGGACAGGGCGGGGAGTCGCCCCAGCATTTT	CASSNGQGGESPQHF
TRBJ1-4	TRBD1	TRBV27	NA	TGTGCCAGCAGTTTTAAACAGGGGACCGAAAAACTGTTTTTT	CASSFKQGTEKLFF
TRBJ2-3	NA	TRBV7-8	NA	TGTGCCAGCAGCTTAGCCCAGGCATTAGATACGCAGTATTTT	CASSLAQALDTQYF
TRBJ1-5	NA	TRBV10-3	NA	TGTGCCATCAGCCCTAGTGGGGGGGCTCAGCCCCAGCATTTT	CAISPSGGAQPQHF
TRBJ1-1	NA	TRBV2	NA	TGTGCCAGCAGGGTGTCTCGCGCCGGGACGGAGAACACTGAAGCTTTCTTT	CASRVSRAGTENTEAFF
TRBJ2-7	NA	TRBV4-3	once	TGCGCCAGCAGCCAGACAGGACCTCCGGCCCGCGAGCAGTACTTC	CASSQTGPPAREQYF
TRBJ2-5	TRBD2	TRBV27	NA	TGTGCCAGCAGGGCGGAGGGGGGACTAGCCCAAGAGACCCAGTACTTC	CASRAEGGLAQETQYF
TRBJ1-1	TRBD1	TRBV7-6	NA	TGTGCCAGCAGCTTAACGTTGACAGGGGGGGTCACTGAAGCTTTCTTT	CASSLTLTGGVTEAFF
TRBJ2-3	TRBD2	TRBV4-2	NA	TGTGCCAGCAGCCAAACACTAGCGGGGGGCCAAGATACGCAGTATTTT	CASSQTLAGGQDTQYF
TRBJ1-2	NA	TRBV6-5	NA	TGTGCCAGCAGCCTGGGGTCCGTTTCTGGCTACACCTTC	CASSLGSVSGYTF
TRBJ1-2	TRBD1	TRBV7-8	NA	TGTGCCAGCAGCCAGCCGGGACAGGGGGCATCCTATGGCTACACCTTC	CASSQPGQGASYGYTF
TRBJ2-7	NA	TRBV5-4	NA	TGTGCCAGCAGCTTACAAGAAGGGTTTCGCGAGCAGTACTTC	CASSLQEGFREQYF
TRBJ1-2	NA	TRBV6-1	NA	TGTGCCAGCAGTGAATGGGTTGAGGGCACCGGGGGCTACACCTTC	CASSEWVEGTGGYTF
TRBJ2-3	NA	TRBV7-3	NA	TGTGCCAGCAGCGCGGGACTCGGCACAGATACGCAGTATTTT	CASSAGLGTDTQYF
TRBJ2-3	TRBD2	TRBV10-3	NA	TGTGCCATCAGTGCAACCGGGGGGACTCCGTCCACAGATACGCAGTATTTT	CAISATGGTPSTDTQYF
TRBJ1-1	NA	TRBV2	NA	TGTGCCAGCAGTGCTGTAGGGGTCCAGGACACTGAAGCTTTCTTT	CASSAVGVQDTEAFF
TRBJ1-2	NA	TRBV2	NA	TGTGCCAGCAGTGCGGAGAGAACTAACTATGGCTACACCTTC	CASSAERTNYGYTF
TRBJ2-1	NA	TRBV6-5	NA	TGTGCCAGCAGTTACCCTGGTCCCGAGAATGAGCAGTTCTTC	CASSYPGPENEQFF
TRBJ1-2	NA	TRBV28	NA	TGTGCCAGCACCCCTCCGGGCTATGGCTACACCTTC	CASTPPGYGYTF
TRBJ2-1	NA	TRBV19	NA	TGTGCCACCGAAGGAGGGGGCGCTTTTAATGAGCAGTTCTTC	CATEGGGAFNEQFF
TRBJ2-5	NA	TRBV14	NA	TGTGCCAGCGGGCCGGGAAGGGAGACCCAGTACTTC	CASGPGRETQYF
TRBJ2-3	NA	TRBV11-2	NA	TGTGCCAGCAGCTTAGGAGGGCTCGACACAGATACGCAGTATTTT	CASSLGGLDTDTQYF
TRBJ1-6	NA	TRBV7-9	few	TGTGCCAGCAGCTCGGACAGCACGCCCCTCCACTTT	CASSSDSTPLHF
TRBJ2-3	NA	TRBV11-1	few	TGTGCCAGCAGCCCAACCGGGGGCACCCCCACAGATACGCAGTATTTT	CASSPTGGTPTDTQYF
TRBJ2-7	TRBD1	TRBV5-1	NA	TGCGCCAGCAGCGGCGGGACAGGGTTTTACGAGCAGTACTTC	CASSGGTGFYEQYF
TRBJ2-7	NA	TRBV11-2	NA	TGTGCCACCTCTTCTTACAACGAGCAGTACTTC	CATSSYNEQYF
TRBJ1-1	NA	TRBV30	NA	TGTGCCTGGAGTGGGGAGGGAGCTTTCTTT	CAWSGEGAFF
TRBJ2-2	NA	TRBV7-3	NA	TGTGCCAGCAGCTTTGGTGGGGCTGGTACCGGGGAGCTGTTTTTT	CASSFGGAGTGELFF
TRBJ2-1	NA	TRBV30	NA	TGTGCCTGGAGTGTTGTCACTGACTCCTACAATGAGCAGTTCTTC	CAWSVVTDSYNEQFF
TRBJ2-1	TRBD1	TRBV7-9	NA	TGTGCCAGCACTCTACCCCGGGGGGGACAGGGGGGGAGTGAGCAGTTCTTC	CASTLPRGGQGGSEQFF
TRBJ1-5	NA	TRBV2	NA	TGTGCCAGCAGTGTAGAGGTCCGTGGAAATCAGCCCCAGCATTTT	CASSVEVRGNQPQHF